Sequencing of this TCR beta chain was carried out in a study of shared clonotypes between healthy human individuals. Study at large: Contributing individuals were a couple of females and a few males aged 18 to 49.

The ends lost 4 bases at V and 5 bases at J; junction bases unmatched: 7. The CDR3 spans 14 residues. The germline CDR1 and CDR2 sequences are MNHNY and SVGAGI (reference sequence). Execution of the assay was at deep level. The assay was immunoSEQ multiplex PCR, and TCRdb's table has in-frame clones only and misses some. The table records hundreds of thousands of clones, 70% to 80% of them present only once. The sequenced sample was PBMCs. This rearrangement joins TRBV6-6 to TRBJ2-7, with TRBD2 matching over 8 bases. This receptor was taken from a woman aged 40 to 49 in good health. Some clones in this sample may be carry-over from other donors' samples. The CDR3 DNA reads as TGTGCCAGCAGTTCTCCCGGGAGGGCCGACGAGCAGTACTTC. Amino acids: CASSSPGRADEQYF.